This entry lists 13 T cell receptor beta chains sequenced from one sample in a study of T-cell reconstitution after alpha-beta-depleted transplantation in children. Construction of the TCRbeta library involved unique molecular identifiers. TCRdb processed the PCR reads anew with MiXCR; each CDR3 protein has one entry. Among approximately 93,000 distinct CDR3 sequences listed, roughly 8.8% were seen once. Specimen: PBMCs from the stem cell graft donor, collected from the stem cell graft. These receptors were taken from a human donor who donated a stem cell graft to a child with congenital amegakaryocytic thrombocytopenia.

This clonotype was observed many times. The chain joins TRBV27 to TRBJ1-6, with D possibly TRBD1 on 5 matching bases. The CDR3 has 16 amino acids. V lost 5 bases and J 0 bases, leaving 11 bases between the germline ends. The germline V gene has CDR1 MNHEY and CDR2 SMNVEV (reference sequence). CDR3 bases: TGTGCCAGCAGTGCAAAGGGGTCCTCCTATAATTCACCCCTCCACTTT. Its protein product is CASSAKGSSYNSPLHF.

This chain connects TRBV5-1 to TRBJ2-7; 7 nucleotides agree with TRBD1. V lost 3 bases to trimming and J lost 0 bases; unmatched junction nucleotides: 3. The germline V gene has CDR1 SGHRS and CDR2 YFSETQ. The CDR3 spans 14 residues. CDR3 DNA: TGCGCCAGCAGCTCAAACAGGGGCTCCTACGAGCAGTACTTC. This encodes CASSSNRGSYEQYF.

For the CDR3, the DNA is TGTGCCAGCAGGCTGACAGGGGGCAGCCCCGGGGAGCTGTTTTTT. Translation gives CASRLTGGSPGELFF. The chain combines TRBV27 with TRBJ2-2, with 10 bases lining up with TRBD1. J gave up 6 bases and V 6 bases, and 7 bases lay outside the gene matches. CDR1 is MNHEY and CDR2 is SMNVEV in the germline V gene (reference sequence). The CDR3 extends over 15 amino acids.

This clonotype was observed at least ten times. The chain couples TRBV5-1 to TRBJ1-4; D unclear. The CDR3 extends over 14 amino acids. V lost 0 bases, J lost 5 bases, and 8 bases lay in between. Germline V gene lookup returns CDR1 SGHRS and CDR2 YFSETQ. The CDR3 sequence is CASSLDTTNEKLFF. Written as DNA, the CDR3 is TGCGCCAGCAGCTTGGACACCACAAATGAAAAACTGTTTTTT. Together with reference TRBV5-1 and TRBJ1-4, the CDR3 gives the full variable domain: KAGVTQTPRYLIKTRGQQVTLSCSPISGHRSVSWYQQTPGQGLQFLFEYFSETQRNKGNFPGRFSGRQFSNSRSEMNVSTLELGDSALYLCASSLDTTNEKLFFGSGTQLSVL.

This clonotype was detected many times. This chain connects TRBV29-1 to TRBJ1-1, with D unresolved. Germline CDR1 and CDR2: SQVTM and ANQGSEA. Trimming took 4 bases from V and 7 from J, leaving 10 bases between them. The CDR3 extends over 11 amino acids. CDR3 amino acids: CSVAASHEAFF. The CDR3, as DNA: TGCAGCGTTGCGGCCAGTCATGAAGCTTTCTTT.

This clonotype occurred many times. V usage is TRBV5-5 and J usage is TRBJ1-1; TRBD1 matches at 7 bases. With V trimmed by 0 bases and J by 5 bases, 10 bases remained unmatched. The CDR3 has 16 residues. Germline V gene data show CDR1 as SGHKS and CDR2 as YYEKEE (reference sequence). This CDR3 is CASSLGPRQGGTEAFF. The DNA for the CDR3 is TGTGCCAGCAGCTTGGGCCCCCGACAGGGTGGTACTGAAGCTTTCTTT. Combining the CDR3 with reference TRBV5-5 and TRBJ1-1 gives the whole variable domain DAGVTQSPTHLIKTRGQQVTLRCSPISGHKSVSWYQQVLGQGPQFIFQYYEKEERGRGNFPDRFSARQFPNYSSELNVNALLLGDSALYLCASSLGPRQGGTEAFFGQGTRLTVV.

This clonotype was seen many times. The genes are TRBV5-1 and TRBJ1-1, with D tentatively TRBD1 (6 bases). This CDR3 has 13 amino acids. Per germline, CDR1 SGHRS and CDR2 YFSETQ. V lost 0 bases and J lost 6, with 9 bases in between. CDR3 nucleotide sequence: TGCGCCAGCAGCTTGGTGAAGGGGGCTGAAGCTTTCTTT. The encoded protein is CASSLVKGAEAFF.

The V and J genes are TRBV20-1 and TRBJ2-7; 10 positions agree with TRBD2. Germline V gives CDR1 DFQATT, CDR2 SNEGSKA (reference sequence). The CDR3 is 17 residues long. V was clipped by 6 bases and J by 0 bases; unmatched bases: 14. CDR3 coding DNA: TGCAGTGCCCTTGGGGGTCCCGGGACTAGCGACTCCTACGAGCAGTACTTC. It translates to CSALGGPGTSDSYEQYF.

This clonotype has at least ten counts. This chain connects TRBV15 to TRBJ2-1; 9 bases are a match to TRBD2. Germline CDR1 LNHNV, CDR2 YYDKDF (reference sequence). CDR3 length: 15 amino acids. V shed 5 bases, J shed 4 bases, and the junction held 6 bases outside the gene matches. The CDR3 protein is CATSVRAGGYNEQFF. The CDR3 DNA is TGTGCCACCAGCGTCCGGGCGGGAGGGTACAATGAGCAGTTCTTC.

There are a few counts of this clonotype. The chain links TRBV5-6 to TRBJ1-1; 7 bases fit TRBD1. The germline CDR1 and CDR2 sequences are SGHDT and YYEEEE. The length of the CDR3 is 16 residues. The V segment lost 4 bases and the J segment 2 bases; nucleotides outside the gene matches: 11. The CDR3 loop reads CASSIDRAWQNTEAFF. The CDR3 DNA follows: TGTGCCAGCAGCATCGACAGGGCCTGGCAAAACACTGAAGCTTTCTTT.

This rearrangement joins TRBV10-1 to TRBJ1-1; no definite D call. V lost 6 bases and J 3 bases, leaving 11 bases between the germline ends. Germline CDR1 WNHNN, CDR2 SYGVQD (reference sequence). The CDR3 consists of 13 residues. In nucleotides, the CDR3 is TGCGCCAGCAGGATGGAGGTCGACACTGAAGCTTTCTTT. It is translated as CASRMEVDTEAFF.

This clonotype was detected ten times or more. The chain links TRBV7-9 to TRBJ1-2; D unresolved. V shed 4 bases and J shed 2 bases, with 17 bases lying between them. The CDR3 sequence is 16 residues long. Germline V gene lookup returns CDR1 SEHNR and CDR2 FQNEAQ (reference sequence). For the CDR3, the DNA is TGTGCCAGCAGCTCCCATCTGGGTTTGGGAAACTATGGCTACACCTTC. This encodes CASSSHLGLGNYGYTF.

This clonotype was counted at least ten times. The chain couples TRBV5-1 to TRBJ2-5; maybe TRBD1 (6 bases). V lost 0 bases, J lost 5 bases, and 11 bases lay in between. The CDR3 runs to 14 residues. Germline CDR1 is SGHRS and CDR2 is YFSETQ. In DNA, the CDR3 is TGCGCCAGCAGCTTGGGAAGTACAGGGGAGACCCAGTACTTC. This sequence encodes CASSLGSTGETQYF.